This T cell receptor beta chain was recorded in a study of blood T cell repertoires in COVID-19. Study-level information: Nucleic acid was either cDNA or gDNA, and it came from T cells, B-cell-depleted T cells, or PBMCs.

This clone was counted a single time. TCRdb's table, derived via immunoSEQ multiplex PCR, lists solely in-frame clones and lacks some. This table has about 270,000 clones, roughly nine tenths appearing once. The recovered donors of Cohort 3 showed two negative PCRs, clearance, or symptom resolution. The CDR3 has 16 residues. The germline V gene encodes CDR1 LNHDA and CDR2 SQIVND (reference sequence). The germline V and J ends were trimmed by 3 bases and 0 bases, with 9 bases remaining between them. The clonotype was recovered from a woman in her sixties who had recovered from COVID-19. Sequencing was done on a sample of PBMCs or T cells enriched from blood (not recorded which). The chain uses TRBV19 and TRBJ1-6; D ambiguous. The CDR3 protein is CASSMAASSYNSPLHF. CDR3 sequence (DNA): TGTGCCAGTAGTATGGCAGCGAGCTCCTATAATTCACCCCTCCACTTT.